This T cell receptor (beta chain) is from a study of blood T cell repertoires in COVID-19. Study in general: The analysed material was cDNA or gDNA that came from T cells, B-cell-depleted T cells, or PBMCs.

Patients from Seattle were sampled longitudinally, starting during active infection. Per the original methods: Using reference gene primer amplification, nucleated cell counts were estimated. Sequencing used immunoSEQ multiplex PCR; TCRdb keeps in-frame clones, though not all of them. Clone size and the V and J calls come from that table; the DNA yielded D and trimming. The table has approximately 210,000 clones, around 84% seen once. The length of the CDR3 is 15 residues. The germline V gene encodes CDR1 LNHNV and CDR2 YYDKDF (reference sequence). V was pared by 0 bases and J by 4 bases, with 12 bases between.

This receptor was identified in a woman over 75 with COVID-19, enrolled during active disease. The sample consisted of peripheral blood. The rearrangement joins TRBV15 to TRBJ2-5; TRBD1 is a possible D gene (6 bases). The CDR3 protein is CATSRDLIGGETQYF. CDR3 sequence (DNA): TGTGCCACCAGCAGAGATCTGATAGGGGGAGAGACCCAGTACTTC.